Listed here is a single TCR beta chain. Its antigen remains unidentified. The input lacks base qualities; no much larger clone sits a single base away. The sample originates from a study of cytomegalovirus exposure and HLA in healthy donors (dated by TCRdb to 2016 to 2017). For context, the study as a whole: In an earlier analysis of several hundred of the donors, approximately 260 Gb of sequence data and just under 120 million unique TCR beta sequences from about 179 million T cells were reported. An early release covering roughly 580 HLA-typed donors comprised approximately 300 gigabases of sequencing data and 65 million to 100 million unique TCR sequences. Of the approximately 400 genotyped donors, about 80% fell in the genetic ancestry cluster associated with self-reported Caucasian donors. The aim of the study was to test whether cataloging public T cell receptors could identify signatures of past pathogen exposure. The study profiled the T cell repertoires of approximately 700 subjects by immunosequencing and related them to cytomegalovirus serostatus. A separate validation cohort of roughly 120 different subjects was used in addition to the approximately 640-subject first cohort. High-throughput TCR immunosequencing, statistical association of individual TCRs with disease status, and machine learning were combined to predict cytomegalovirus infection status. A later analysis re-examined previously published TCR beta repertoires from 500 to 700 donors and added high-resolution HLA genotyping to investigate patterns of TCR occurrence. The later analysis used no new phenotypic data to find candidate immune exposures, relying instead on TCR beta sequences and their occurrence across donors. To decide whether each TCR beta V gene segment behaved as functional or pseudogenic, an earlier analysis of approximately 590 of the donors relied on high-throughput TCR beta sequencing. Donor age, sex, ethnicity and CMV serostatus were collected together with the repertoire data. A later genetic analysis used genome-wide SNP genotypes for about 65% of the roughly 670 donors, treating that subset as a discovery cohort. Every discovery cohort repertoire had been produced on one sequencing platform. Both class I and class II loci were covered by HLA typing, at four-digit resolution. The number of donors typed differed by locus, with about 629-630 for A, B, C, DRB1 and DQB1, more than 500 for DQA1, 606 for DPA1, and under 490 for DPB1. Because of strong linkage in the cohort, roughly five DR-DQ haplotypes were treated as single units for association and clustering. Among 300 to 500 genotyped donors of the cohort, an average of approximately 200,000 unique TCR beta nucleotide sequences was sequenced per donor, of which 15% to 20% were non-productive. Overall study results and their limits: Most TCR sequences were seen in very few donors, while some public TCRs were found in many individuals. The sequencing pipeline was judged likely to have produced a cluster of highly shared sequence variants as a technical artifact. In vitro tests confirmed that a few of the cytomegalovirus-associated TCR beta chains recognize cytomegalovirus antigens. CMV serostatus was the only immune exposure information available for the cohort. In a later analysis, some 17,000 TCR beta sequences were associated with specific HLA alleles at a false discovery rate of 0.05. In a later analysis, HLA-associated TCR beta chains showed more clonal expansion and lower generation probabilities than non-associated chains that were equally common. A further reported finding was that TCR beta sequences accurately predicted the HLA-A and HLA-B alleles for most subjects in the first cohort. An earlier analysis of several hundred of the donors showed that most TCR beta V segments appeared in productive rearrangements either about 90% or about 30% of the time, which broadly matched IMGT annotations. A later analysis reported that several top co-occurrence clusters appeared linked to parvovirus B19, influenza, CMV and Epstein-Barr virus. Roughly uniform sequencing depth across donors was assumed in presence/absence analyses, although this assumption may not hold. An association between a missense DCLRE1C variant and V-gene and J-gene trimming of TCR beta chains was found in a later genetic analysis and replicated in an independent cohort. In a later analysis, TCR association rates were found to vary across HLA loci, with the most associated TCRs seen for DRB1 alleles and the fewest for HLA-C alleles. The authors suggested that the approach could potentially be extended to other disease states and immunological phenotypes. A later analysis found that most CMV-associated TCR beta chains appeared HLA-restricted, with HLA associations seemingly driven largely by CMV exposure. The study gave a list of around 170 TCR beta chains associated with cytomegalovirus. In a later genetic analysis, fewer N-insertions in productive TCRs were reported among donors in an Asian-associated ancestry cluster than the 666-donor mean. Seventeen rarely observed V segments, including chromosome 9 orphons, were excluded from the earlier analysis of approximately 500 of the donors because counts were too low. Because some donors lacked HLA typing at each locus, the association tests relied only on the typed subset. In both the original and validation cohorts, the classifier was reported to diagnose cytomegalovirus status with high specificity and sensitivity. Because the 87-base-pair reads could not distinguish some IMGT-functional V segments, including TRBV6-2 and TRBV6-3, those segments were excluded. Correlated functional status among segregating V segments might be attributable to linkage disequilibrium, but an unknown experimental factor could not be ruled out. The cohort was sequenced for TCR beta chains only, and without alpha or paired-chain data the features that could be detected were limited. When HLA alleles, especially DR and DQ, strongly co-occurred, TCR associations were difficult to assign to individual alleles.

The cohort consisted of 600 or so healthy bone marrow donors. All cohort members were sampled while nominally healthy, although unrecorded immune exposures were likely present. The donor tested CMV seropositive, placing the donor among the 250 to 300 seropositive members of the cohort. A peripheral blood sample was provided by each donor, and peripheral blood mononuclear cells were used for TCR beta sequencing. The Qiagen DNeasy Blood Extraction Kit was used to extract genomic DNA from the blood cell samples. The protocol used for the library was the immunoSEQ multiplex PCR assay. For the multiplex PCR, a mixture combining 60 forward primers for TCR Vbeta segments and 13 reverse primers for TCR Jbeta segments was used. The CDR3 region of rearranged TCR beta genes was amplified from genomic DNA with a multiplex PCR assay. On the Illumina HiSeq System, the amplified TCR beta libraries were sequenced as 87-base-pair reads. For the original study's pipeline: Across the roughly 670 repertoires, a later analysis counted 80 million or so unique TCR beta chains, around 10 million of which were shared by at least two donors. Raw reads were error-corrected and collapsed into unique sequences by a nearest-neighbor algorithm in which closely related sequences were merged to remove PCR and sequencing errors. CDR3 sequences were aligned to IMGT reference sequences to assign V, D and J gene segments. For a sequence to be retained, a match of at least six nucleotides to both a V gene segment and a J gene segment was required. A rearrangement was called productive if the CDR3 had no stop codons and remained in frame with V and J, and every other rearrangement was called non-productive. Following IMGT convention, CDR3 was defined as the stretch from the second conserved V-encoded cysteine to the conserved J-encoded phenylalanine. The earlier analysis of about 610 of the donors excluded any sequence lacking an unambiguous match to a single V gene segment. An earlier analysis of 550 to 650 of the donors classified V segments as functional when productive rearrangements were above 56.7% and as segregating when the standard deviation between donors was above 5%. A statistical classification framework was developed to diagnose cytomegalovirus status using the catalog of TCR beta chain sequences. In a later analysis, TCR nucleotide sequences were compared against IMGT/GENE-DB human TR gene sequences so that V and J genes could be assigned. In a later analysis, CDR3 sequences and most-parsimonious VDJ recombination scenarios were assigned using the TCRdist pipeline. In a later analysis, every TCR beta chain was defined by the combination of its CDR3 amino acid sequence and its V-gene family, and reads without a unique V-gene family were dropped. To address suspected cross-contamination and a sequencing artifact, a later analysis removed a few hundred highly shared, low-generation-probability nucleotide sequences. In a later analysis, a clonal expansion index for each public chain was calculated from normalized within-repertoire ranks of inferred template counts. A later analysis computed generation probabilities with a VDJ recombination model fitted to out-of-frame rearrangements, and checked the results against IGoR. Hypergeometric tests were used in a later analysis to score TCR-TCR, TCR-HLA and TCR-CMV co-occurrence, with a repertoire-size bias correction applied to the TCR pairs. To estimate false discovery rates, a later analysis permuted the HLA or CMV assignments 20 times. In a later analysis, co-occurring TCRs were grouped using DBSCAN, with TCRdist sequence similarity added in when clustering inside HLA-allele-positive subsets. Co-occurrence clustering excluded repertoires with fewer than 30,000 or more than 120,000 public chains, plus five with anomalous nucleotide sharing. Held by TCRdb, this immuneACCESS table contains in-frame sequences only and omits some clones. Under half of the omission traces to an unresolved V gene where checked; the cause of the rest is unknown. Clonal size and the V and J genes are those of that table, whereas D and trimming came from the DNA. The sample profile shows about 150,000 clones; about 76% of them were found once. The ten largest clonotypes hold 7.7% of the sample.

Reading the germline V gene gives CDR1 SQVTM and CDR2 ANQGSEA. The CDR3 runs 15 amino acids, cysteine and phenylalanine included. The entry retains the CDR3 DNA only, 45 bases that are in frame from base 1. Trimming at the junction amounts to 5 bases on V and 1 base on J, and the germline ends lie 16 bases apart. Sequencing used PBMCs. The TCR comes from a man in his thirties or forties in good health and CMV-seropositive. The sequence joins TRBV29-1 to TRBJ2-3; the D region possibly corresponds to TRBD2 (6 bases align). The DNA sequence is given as TGCAGCGTTTACTCCGGGAGTGCAGGCACAGATACGCAGTATTTT. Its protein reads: CSVYSGSAGTDTQYF.